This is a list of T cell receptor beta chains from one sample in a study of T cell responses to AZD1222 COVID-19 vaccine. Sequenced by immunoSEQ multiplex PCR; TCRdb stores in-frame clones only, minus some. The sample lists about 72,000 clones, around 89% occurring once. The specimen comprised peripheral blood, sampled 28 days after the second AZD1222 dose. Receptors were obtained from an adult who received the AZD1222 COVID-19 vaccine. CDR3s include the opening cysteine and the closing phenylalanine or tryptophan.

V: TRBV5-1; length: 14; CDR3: CASNGLAATGELFF
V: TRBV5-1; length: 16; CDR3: CASSLQHRGANTEAFF
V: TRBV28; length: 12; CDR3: CASSSQPNEQFF
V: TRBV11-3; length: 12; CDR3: CASSLDSGQPYF
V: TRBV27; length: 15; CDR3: CASSLSQQSSYEQYF
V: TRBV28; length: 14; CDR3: CASSPIGRQSEAFF
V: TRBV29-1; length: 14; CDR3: CSVEDRQGSGGYTF
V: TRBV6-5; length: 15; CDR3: CASSLGTGVNYGYTF
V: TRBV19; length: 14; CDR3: CASNSWGVNTEAFF
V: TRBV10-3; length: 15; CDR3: CAISGGHREDYGYTF
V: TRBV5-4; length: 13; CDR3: CASSYPGQGSAFF
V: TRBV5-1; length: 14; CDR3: CASQGAQYTGELFF
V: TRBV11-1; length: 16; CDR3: CASSLARRWDVNEQFF
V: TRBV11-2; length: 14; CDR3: CASSPALETGELFF
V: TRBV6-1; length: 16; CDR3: CASSEGWGQGVEKLFF
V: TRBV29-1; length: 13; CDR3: CSVGTSGLGEQYF
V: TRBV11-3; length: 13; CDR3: CASSLNMESEAFF
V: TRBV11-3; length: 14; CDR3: CASSRGGPQETQYF
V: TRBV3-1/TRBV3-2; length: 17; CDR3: CASSQGLAGGRSYEQYF
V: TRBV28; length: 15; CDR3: CASSPTTGWNTEAFF
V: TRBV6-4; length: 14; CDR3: CASSTHFGESPLHF
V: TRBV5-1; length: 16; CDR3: CASSLIDSYSGNTIYF
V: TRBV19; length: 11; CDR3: CATGGDGPQHF
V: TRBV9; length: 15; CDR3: CASSDSTGGGETQYF
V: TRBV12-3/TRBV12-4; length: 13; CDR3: CASSLTGMAGYTF
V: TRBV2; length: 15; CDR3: CASRGFRDRNTEAFF
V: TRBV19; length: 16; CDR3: CASSIDGGWKGNEQFF
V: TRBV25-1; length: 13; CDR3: CASSVDSNYGYTF
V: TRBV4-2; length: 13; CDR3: CASSQAGPDTQYF
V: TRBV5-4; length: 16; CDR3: CASSAPLQGAFNEQFF
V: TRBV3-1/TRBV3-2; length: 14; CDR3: CASSQALQGQTQYF
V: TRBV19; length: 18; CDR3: CASSIGTGTGVFPDTQYF
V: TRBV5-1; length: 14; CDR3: CASSLSGGTTEAFF
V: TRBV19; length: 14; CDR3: CASNLGGRTQPQHF
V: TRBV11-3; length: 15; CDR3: CASSPSPGENTEAFF
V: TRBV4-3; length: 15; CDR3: CASSQERGSTDTQYF
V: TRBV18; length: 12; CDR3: CASSFDSPEQYF
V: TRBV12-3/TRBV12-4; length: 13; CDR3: CASSFEVSYEQYF
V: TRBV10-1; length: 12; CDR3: CASSEDQETQYF